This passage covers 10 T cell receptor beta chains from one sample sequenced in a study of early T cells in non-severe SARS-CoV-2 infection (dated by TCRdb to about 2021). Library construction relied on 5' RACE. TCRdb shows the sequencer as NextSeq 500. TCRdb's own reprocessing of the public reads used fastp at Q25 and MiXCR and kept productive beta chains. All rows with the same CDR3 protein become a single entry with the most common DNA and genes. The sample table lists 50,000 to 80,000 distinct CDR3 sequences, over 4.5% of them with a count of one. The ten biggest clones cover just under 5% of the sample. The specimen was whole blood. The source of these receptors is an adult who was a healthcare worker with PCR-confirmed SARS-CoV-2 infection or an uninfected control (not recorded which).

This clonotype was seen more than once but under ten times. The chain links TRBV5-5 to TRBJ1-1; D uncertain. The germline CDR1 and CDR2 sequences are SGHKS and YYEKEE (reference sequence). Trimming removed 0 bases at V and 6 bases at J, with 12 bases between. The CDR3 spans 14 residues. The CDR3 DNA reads TGTGCCAGCAGCTTGGTCGCAGACTTTCCTGAAGCTTTCTTT. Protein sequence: CASSLVADFPEAFF.

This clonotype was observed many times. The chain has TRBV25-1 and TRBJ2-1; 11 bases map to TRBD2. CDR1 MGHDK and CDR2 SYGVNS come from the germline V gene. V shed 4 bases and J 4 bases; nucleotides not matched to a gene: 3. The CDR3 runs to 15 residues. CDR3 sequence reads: CASSASSGGYNEQFF. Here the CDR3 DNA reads TGTGCCAGCAGTGCTTCTAGCGGGGGGTACAATGAGCAGTTCTTC.

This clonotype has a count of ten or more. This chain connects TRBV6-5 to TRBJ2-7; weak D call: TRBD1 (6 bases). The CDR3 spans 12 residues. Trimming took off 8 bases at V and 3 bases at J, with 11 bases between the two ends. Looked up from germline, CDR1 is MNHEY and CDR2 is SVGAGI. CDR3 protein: CASQGQNYEQYF. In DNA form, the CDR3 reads TGTGCCAGCCAGGGGCAAAACTACGAGCAGTACTTC.

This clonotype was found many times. The CDR3, as DNA: TGTGCCAGCAGCCCCCTGCAGCAGAATTACAATGAGCAGTTCTTC. The encoded protein is CASSPLQQNYNEQFF. The V and J genes are TRBV6-6 and TRBJ2-1, with D unresolved. Trimming left V 6 bases short and J 4 bases short, with 16 bases between. The germline V gene has CDR1 MNHNY and CDR2 SVGAGI (reference sequence). CDR3 length: 15 amino acids.

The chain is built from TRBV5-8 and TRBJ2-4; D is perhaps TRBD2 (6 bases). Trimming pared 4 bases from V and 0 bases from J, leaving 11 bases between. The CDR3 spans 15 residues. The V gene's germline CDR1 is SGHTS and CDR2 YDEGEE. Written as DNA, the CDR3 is TGTGCCAGCAGCCTCGGGGGAGTAGCCAAAAACATTCAGTACTTC. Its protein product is CASSLGGVAKNIQYF.

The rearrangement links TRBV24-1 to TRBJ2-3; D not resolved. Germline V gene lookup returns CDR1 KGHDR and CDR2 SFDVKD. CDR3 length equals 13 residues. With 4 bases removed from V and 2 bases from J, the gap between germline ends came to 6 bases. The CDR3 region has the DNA TGTGCCACCAGTGACCCGACCACAGATACGCAGTATTTT. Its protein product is CATSDPTTDTQYF.

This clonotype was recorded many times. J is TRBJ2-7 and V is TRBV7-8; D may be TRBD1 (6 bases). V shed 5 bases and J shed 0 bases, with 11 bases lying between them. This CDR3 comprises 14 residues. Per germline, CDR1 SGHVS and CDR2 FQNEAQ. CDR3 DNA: TGTGCCAGCAGCCCCGGACAGAACTCCTACGAGCAGTACTTC. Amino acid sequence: CASSPGQNSYEQYF.

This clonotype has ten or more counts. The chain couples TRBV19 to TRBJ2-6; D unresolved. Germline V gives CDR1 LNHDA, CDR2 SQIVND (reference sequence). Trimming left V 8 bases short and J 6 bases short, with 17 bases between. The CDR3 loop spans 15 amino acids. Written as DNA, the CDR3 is TGTGCCAGTGGGCTTGGGCTCGATTTGGCCAACGTCCTGACTTTC. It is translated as CASGLGLDLANVLTF.

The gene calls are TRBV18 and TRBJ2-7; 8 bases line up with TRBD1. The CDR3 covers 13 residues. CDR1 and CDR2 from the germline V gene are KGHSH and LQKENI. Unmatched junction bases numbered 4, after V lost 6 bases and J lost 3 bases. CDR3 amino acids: CASSRQGLYEQYF. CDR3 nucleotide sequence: TGTGCCAGCTCCCGACAGGGGCTCTACGAGCAGTACTTC.

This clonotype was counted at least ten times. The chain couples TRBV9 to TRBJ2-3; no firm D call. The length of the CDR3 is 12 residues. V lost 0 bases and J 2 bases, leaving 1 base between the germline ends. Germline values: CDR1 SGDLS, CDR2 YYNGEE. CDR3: CASSVDTDTQYF. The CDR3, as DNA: TGTGCCAGCAGCGTAGACACAGATACGCAGTATTTT.